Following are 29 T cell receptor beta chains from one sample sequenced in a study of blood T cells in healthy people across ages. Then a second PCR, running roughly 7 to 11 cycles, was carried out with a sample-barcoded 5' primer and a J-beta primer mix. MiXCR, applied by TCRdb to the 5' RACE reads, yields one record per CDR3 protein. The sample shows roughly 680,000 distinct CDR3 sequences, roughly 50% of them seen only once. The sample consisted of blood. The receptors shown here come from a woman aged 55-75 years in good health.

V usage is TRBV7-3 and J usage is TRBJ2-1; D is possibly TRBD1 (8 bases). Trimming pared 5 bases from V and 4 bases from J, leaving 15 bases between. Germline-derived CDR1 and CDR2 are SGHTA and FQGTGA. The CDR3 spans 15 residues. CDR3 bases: TGTGCCAGCAGCCCACAGGGGGGGGCATACAATGAGCAGTTCTTC. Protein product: CASSPQGGAYNEQFF.

CDR3 DNA: TGTGCCAGCAGCGCGACAGGGTACACAGATACGCAGTATTTT. Amino acids: CASSATGYTDTQYF. The chain has TRBV5-6 and TRBJ2-3; 7 bases align to TRBD1. Germline assignment: CDR1 SGHDT and CDR2 YYEEEE. The V gene end was trimmed by 4 bases and the J gene end by 2 bases; junction bases not matched to a gene: 4. There are 14 residues in the CDR3.

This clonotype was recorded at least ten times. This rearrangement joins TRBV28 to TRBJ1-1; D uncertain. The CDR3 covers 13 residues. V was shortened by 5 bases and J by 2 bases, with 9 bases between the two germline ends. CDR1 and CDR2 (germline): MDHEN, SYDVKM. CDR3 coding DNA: TGTGCCAGCAGTGCCGTACACAACACTGAAGCTTTCTTT. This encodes CASSAVHNTEAFF.

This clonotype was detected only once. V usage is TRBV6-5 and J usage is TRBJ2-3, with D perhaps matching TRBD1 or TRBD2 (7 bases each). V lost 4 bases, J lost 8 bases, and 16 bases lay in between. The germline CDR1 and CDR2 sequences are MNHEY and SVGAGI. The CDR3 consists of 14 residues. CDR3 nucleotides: TGTGCCAGCAGTTCCGACAGGGAGGGAGGTACGCAGTATTTT. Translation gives CASSSDREGGTQYF.

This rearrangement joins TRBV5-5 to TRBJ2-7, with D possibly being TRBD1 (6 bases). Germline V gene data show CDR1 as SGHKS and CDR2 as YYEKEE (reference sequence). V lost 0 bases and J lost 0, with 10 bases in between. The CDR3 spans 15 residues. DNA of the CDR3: TGTGCCAGCAGCTTGGCGGGACAAAGCTCCTACGAGCAGTACTTC. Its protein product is CASSLAGQSSYEQYF.

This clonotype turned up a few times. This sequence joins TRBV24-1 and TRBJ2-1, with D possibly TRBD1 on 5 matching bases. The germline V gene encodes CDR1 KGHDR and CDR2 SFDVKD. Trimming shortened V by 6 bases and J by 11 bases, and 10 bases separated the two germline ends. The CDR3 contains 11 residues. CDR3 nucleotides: TGTGCCACCAGTACAGGAGTCCAGCAGTTCTTC. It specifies CATSTGVQQFF.

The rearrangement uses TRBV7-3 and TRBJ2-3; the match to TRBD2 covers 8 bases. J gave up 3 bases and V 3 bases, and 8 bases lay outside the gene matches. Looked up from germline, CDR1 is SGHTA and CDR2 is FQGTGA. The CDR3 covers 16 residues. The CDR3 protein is CASSFDTGLGTDTQYF. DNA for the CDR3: TGTGCCAGCAGCTTTGATACGGGACTAGGGACAGATACGCAGTATTTT.

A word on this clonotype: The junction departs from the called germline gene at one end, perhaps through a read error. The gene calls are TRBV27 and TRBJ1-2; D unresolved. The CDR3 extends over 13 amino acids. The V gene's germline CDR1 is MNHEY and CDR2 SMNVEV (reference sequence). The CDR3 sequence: CASVAREHYSYTF. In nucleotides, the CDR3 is TGTGCCAGCGTGGCCCGAGAACACTATAGCTACACCTTC.

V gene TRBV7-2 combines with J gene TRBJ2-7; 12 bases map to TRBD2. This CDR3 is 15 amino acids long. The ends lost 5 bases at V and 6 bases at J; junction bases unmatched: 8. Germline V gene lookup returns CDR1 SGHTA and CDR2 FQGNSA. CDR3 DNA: TGTGCCAGCAGCCCCAAGGGACTAGCGGGTTCCGAGCAGTACTTC. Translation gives CASSPKGLAGSEQYF.

The CDR3 spells CATSDLMSFVQYF. Here the CDR3 DNA reads TGTGCCACCAGTGATTTGATGTCCTTCGTGCAGTACTTC. The chain recombines TRBV24-1 with TRBJ2-4; D is unclear. Germline V gene data show CDR1 as KGHDR and CDR2 as SFDVKD. This CDR3 has 13 amino acids. V was cut by 0 bases and J by 13 bases, with 12 bases left in between.

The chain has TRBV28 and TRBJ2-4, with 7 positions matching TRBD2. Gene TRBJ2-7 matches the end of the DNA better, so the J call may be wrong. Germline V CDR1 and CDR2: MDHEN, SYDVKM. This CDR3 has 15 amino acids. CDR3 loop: CASSLGGTGDYEQYF. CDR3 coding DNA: TGTGCCAGCAGTTTGGGAGGGACGGGAGACTACGAGCAGTACTTC.

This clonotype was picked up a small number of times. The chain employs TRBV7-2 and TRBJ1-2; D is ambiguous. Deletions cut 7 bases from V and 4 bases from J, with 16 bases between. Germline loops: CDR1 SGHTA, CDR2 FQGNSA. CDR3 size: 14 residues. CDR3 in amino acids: CASTTRGRTYGYTF. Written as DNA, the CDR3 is TGTGCCAGCACCACTAGAGGCAGGACCTATGGCTACACCTTC.

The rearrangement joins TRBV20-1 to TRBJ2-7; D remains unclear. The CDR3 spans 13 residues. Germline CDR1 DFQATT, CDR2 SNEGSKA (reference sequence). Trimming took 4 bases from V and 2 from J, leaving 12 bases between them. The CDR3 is CSATPTGAYEQYF. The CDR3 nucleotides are TGCAGTGCTACCCCGACTGGGGCCTACGAGCAGTACTTC.

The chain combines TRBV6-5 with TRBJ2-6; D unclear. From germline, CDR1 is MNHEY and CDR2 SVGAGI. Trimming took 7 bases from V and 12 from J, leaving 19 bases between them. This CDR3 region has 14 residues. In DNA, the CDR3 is TGTGCCAGCACCAACCTGGGGTTCCGCGGCGTCCTGACTTTC. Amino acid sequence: CASTNLGFRGVLTF.

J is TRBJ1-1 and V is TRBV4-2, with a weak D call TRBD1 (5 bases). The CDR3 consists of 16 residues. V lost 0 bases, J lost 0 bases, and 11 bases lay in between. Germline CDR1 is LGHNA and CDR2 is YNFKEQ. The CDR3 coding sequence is TGTGCCAGCAGCCAAGATTTAAGGGGCATGAACACTGAAGCTTTCTTT. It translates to CASSQDLRGMNTEAFF.

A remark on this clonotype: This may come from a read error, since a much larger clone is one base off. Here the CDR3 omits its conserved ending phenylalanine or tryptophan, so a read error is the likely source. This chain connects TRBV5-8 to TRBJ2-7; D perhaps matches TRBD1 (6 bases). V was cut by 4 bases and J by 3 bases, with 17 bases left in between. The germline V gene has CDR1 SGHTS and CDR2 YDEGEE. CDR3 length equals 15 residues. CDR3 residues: CASSVHRVGNYEQYS. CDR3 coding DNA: TGTGCCAGCAGCGTTCACAGGGTCGGGAACTACGAGCAGTACTCC.

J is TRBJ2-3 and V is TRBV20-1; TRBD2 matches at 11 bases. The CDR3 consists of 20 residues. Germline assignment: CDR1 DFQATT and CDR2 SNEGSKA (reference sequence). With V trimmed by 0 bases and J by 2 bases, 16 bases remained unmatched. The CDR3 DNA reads TGCAGTGCTAGAGACGGGATAGTAACTAGCGGGAGATGGGACACAGATACGCAGTATTTT. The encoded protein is CSARDGIVTSGRWDTDTQYF.

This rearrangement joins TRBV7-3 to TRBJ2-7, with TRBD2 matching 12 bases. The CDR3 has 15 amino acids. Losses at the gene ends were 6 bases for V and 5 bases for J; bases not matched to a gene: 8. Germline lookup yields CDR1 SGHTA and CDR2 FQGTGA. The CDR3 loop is CASSLLAGGLDEQYF. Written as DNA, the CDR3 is TGTGCCAGCAGTCTTCTAGCGGGAGGGTTGGACGAGCAGTACTTC.

CDR3: CSAAPGLAGDEQFF. The DNA for the CDR3 is TGCAGTGCTGCTCCGGGACTAGCGGGAGATGAGCAGTTCTTC. V usage is TRBV20-1 and J usage is TRBJ2-1; 14 nucleotides match TRBD2. Germline CDR1 and CDR2: DFQATT and SNEGSKA (reference sequence). The J segment lost 8 bases and the V segment lost 5 bases, leaving 5 bases of the junction unmatched. The CDR3 is 14 residues long.

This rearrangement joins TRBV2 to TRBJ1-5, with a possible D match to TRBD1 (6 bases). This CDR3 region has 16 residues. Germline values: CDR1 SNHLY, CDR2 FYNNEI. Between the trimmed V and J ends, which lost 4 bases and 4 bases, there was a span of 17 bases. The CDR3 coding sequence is TGTGCCAGCAGTGGAGCGGCAGGGGTGGGAAATCAGCCCCAGCATTTT. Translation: CASSGAAGVGNQPQHF.

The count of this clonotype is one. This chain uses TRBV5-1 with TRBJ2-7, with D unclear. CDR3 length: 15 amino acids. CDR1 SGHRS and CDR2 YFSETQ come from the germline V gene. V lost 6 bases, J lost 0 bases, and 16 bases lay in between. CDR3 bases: TGCGCCAGCACCCCTCGGGCAGGAGACTCCTACGAGCAGTACTTC. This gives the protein CASTPRAGDSYEQYF.

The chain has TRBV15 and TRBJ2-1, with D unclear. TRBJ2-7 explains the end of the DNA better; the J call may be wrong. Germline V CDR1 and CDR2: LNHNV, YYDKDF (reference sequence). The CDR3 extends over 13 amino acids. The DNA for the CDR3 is TGTGCCACCACCCTCCATTCCTACAATGAGCAGTACTTC. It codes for CATTLHSYNEQYF.

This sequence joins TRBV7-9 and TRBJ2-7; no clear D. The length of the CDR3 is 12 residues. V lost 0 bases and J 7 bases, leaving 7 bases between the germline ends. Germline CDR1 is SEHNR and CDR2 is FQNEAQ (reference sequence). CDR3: CASSLAHGEQYF. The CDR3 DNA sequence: TGTGCCAGCAGCTTAGCGCACGGTGAGCAGTACTTC.

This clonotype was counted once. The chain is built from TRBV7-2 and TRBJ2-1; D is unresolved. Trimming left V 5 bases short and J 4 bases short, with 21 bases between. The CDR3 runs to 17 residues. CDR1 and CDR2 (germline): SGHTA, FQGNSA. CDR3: CASSAIINPWGYNEQFF. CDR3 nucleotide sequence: TGTGCCAGCAGCGCCATCATTAATCCGTGGGGTTACAATGAGCAGTTCTTC.

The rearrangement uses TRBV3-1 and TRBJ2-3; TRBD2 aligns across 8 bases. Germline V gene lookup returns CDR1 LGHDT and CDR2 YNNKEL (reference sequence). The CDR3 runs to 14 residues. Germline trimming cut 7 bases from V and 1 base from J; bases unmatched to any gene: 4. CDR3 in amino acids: CASTTSGGTDTQYF. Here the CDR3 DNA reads TGTGCCAGCACCACTAGCGGAGGCACAGATACGCAGTATTTT.

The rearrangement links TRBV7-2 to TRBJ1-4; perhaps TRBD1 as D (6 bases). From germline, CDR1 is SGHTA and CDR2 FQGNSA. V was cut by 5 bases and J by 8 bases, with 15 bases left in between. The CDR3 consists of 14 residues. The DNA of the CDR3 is TGTGCCAGCAGCCCGGGACAAAGAAGGGAAAAACTGTTTTTT. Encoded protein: CASSPGQRREKLFF.

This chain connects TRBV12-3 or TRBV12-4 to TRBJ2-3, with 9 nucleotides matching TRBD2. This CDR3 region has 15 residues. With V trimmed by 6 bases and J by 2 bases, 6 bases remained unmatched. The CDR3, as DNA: TGTGCCAGCAGCATGACTAGCGGATACACAGATACGCAGTATTTT. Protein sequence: CASSMTSGYTDTQYF.

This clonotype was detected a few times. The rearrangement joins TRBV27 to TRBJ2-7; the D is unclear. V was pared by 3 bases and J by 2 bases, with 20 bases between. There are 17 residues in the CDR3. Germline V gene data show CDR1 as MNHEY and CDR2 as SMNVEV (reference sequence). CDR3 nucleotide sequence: TGTGCCAGCAGTTTTTCCCCCCCGGGCTTGGGAACCTACGAGCAGTACTTC. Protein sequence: CASSFSPPGLGTYEQYF.

CDR3 in amino acids: CASSLRSRNEQYF. CDR3 coding DNA: TGTGCCAGCAGTTTAAGGAGCCGGAACGAGCAGTACTTC. This chain links TRBV27 with TRBJ2-5; D remains ambiguous. With the DNA end fitting TRBJ2-7 better, the J assignment may be wrong. CDR3 size: 13 residues. CDR1 and CDR2 from the germline V gene are MNHEY and SMNVEV (reference sequence).